This paragraph reports one T cell receptor beta chain. The antigen is undetermined. J lost 1 base, V lost 2 bases, and 8 bases had no gene match. The CDR3 runs 17 residues. CDR1 and CDR2 from the germline V gene are SGHTA and FQGNSA. The record originates from a study of cytomegalovirus exposure and HLA in healthy donors. The study, taken as a whole, reports: Under in vitro conditions, a few CMV-associated chains were confirmed as specific for CMV antigens.

Sequencing was performed with immunoSEQ multiplex PCR; in TCRdb, only in-frame clones are kept and a portion is missing. This sample has roughly 48,000 clones, with about 88% found just once. The clonotype originates from a woman in her twenties or thirties in good health and CMV-seronegative. The sequenced material came from PBMCs. The V gene is TRBV7-2, the J gene TRBJ2-3; TRBD2 agrees at 8 bases. The chain's CDR3 is CASSLHIGRAGTDTQYF. CDR3 coding DNA: TGTGCCAGCAGCTTACATATCGGGAGGGCGGGCACAGATACGCAGTATTTT. Full variable domain (outside the CDR3, taken from reference TRBV7-2 and TRBJ2-3): GAGVSQSPSNKVTEKGKDVELRCDPISGHTALYWYRQSLGQGLEFLIYFQGNSAPDKSGLPSDRFSAERTGGSVSTLTIQRTQQEDSAVYLCASSLHIGRAGTDTQYFGPGTRLTVL.